A selection of T cell receptor beta chains follows, all from one sample in a study of STAT3 mutations in large granular lymphocyte leukemia. Only in-frame clones appear in the TCRdb table, and some are missing; sequencing was by immunoSEQ multiplex PCR. The data contain about 42,000 clones, roughly 77% of them singletons. The sequenced sample was PBMCs. These receptors were collected from a human donor with T large granular lymphocyte leukemia. Some clones in this sample may be carry-over from other donors' samples. Each CDR3 is given with its conserved first and last residue. D genes are given only for firm matches. Rows give clone size only sometimes, using once, few, many, or a class for an expanded clone.

clone_size j_call d_call v_call cdr3_nt cdr3_aa
. TRBJ1-6 . TRBV27 TGTGCCAGCGGCCGTGGTGGGGCGGCTGTATCACCCCTCCACTTT CASGRGGAAVSPLHF
. TRBJ1-1 . TRBV9 TGTGCCAGCAGCGAGGGGTCCAGTTGGTCAACTGAAGCTTTCTTT CASSEGSSWSTEAFF
. TRBJ2-3 TRBD2 TRBV7-8 TGTGCCAGCAGCTTGGGGACTAGCGGGTTTAGCACAGATACGCAGTATTTT CASSLGTSGFSTDTQYF
. TRBJ2-7 TRBD2 TRBV27 TGTGCCAGCAGGGGACTAGCGGGGAGCTCCTACGAGCAGTACTTC CASRGLAGSSYEQYF
. TRBJ2-1 TRBD2 TRBV4-1 TGCGCCAGCAGCCGGGGCGGGGGGGCCAATGAGCAGTTCTTC CASSRGGGANEQFF
few TRBJ2-5 . TRBV9 TGTGCCAGCACCCCCTCTCTTTGGGGAACAGAGACCCAGTACTTC CASTPSLWGTETQYF
. TRBJ2-1 TRBD1 TRBV11-2 TGTGCCAGCAGCCAGGGACAGGGTAATAATGAGCAGTTCTTC CASSQGQGNNEQFF
once TRBJ2-7 . TRBV7-9 TGTGCCAGCAGCTTAGGAGAACACTACGAGCAGTACTTC CASSLGEHYEQYF
. TRBJ1-5 . TRBV5-1 TGCGCCAGCAGCTTGGCAGGGGACGGCAATCAGCCCCAGCATTTT CASSLAGDGNQPQHF
. TRBJ1-5 TRBD1 TRBV28 TGTGCCAGCAGTTCTGGGGGACAGCGACGCAATCAGCCCCAGCATTTT CASSSGGQRRNQPQHF
. TRBJ1-6 TRBD1 TRBV6-1 TGTGCCAGCAGTGAAAGGGACAGGATTAATTCACCCCTCCACTTT CASSERDRINSPLHF
. TRBJ1-5 TRBD1 TRBV2 TGTGCCAGCAGCCCGGGACAGGGGGCAGGTCAGCCCCAGCATTTT CASSPGQGAGQPQHF
. TRBJ1-5 TRBD1 TRBV4-1 TGCGCCACTCTACCAGGCCGAAAGAAGGGACAGGGGCCGGCTCCCAGTCAGCCCCAGCATTTT CATLPGRKKGQGPAPSQPQHF
few TRBJ2-1 . TRBV27 TGTGCCAGCAGTCCTATAGATCGGGACGAGCAGTTCTTC CASSPIDRDEQFF
. TRBJ1-5 TRBD1 TRBV19 TGTGCCAGTAGTACCTCGACAGGGGGAAGTCTTAGCAATCAGCCCCAGCATTTT CASSTSTGGSLSNQPQHF
. TRBJ1-6 . TRBV19 TGTGCCAGTAGTATACAGGGTAATTCACCCCTCCACTTT CASSIQGNSPLHF
. TRBJ1-2 TRBD1 TRBV6-5 TGTGCCAGCAGTTACTCACCCGGGACAGGGACTATTGGCTACACCTTC CASSYSPGTGTIGYTF
. TRBJ1-5 . TRBV28 TGTGCCAGCAGTTTATTTCTAGGGGAAGGCCCAAATCAGCCCCAGCATTTT CASSLFLGEGPNQPQHF
few TRBJ2-3 . TRBV5-1 TGCGCCAGCAGCTTGACGGGAACAGATACGCAGTATTTT CASSLTGTDTQYF
. TRBJ1-2 . TRBV18 TGTGCCAGCTCACCACCAGGGGTCGGCTACACCTTC CASSPPGVGYTF
few TRBJ2-5 TRBD2 TRBV20-1 TGCAGTGCCAGACTAGCGGTGGGTGCGGACTTC CSARLAVGADF
. TRBJ1-1 . TRBV18 TGTGCCAGCTCTTGGAAGACCGGGGTGACAGCGAACACTGAAGCTTTCTTT CASSWKTGVTANTEAFF
few TRBJ2-1 TRBD2 TRBV7-9 TGTGCCAGCGGGGGGACTAACAATGAGCAGTTCTTC CASGGTNNEQFF
. TRBJ1-4 TRBD1 TRBV30 TGTGCCTGGAGTGGGGGGACAGGGGACGAAAAACTGTTTTTT CAWSGGTGDEKLFF
. TRBJ2-4 TRBD1 TRBV7-2 TGTGCCAGCAGCCCAAGGACAGGGCCCCGATCGAAAAACATTCAGTACTTC CASSPRTGPRSKNIQYF
once TRBJ2-3 TRBD1 TRBV5-6 TGTGCCAGCATCCCAGGACAGGGAATGGTTACAGATACGCAGTATTTT CASIPGQGMVTDTQYF
few TRBJ2-3 TRBD2 TRBV4-3 TGCGCCAGCAGCCAAGAGGTAGCGGGACCGGCCCTAGATACGCAGTATTTT CASSQEVAGPALDTQYF
once TRBJ1-1 . TRBV5-4 TGTGCCAGCAGCTTGGTTGGCAGGGCTGTCACTGAAGCTTTCTTT CASSLVGRAVTEAFF
. TRBJ2-1 . TRBV4-1 TGCGCCAGCAGCCAAGTCCCATACAATGAGCAGTTCTTC CASSQVPYNEQFF
. TRBJ2-1 . TRBV4-1 TGCGCCAGCAGTCAAATACAAGGCCTCTTTGAGCAGTTCTTC CASSQIQGLFEQFF
. TRBJ2-1 . TRBV7-9 TGTGCCAGCAGCTTACCGACCCGGAAATACAATGAGCAGTTCTTC CASSLPTRKYNEQFF
. TRBJ2-5 . TRBV5-4 TGTGCCAGCAGCTCCGGGACTTGGGAGACCCAGTACTTC CASSSGTWETQYF
. TRBJ1-2 . TRBV7-9 TGTGCCAGCAGCTTTGGGCGGGCGGGCTCCTATGGCTACACCTTC CASSFGRAGSYGYTF
. TRBJ2-7 TRBD1 TRBV6-1 TGTGCCAGCAGTGCCAACAGGGGGCGTTCGGTAGACGAGCAGTACTTC CASSANRGRSVDEQYF
. TRBJ2-3 TRBD1 TRBV19 TGTGCCAGTAGTACGGTTACAGGGGGAGCGACGCAGTATTTT CASSTVTGGATQYF
. TRBJ1-1 TRBD1 TRBV6-5 TGTGCCAGCGGACAGGGGGCTGGCACTGAAGCTTTCTTT CASGQGAGTEAFF
. TRBJ1-5 . TRBV11-2 TGTGCCAGCAGCGAGGTTGGCAGGGATCAGCCCCAGCATTTT CASSEVGRDQPQHF
. TRBJ1-1 . TRBV19 TGTGCCAGTATAAACCCAGGGCAGGGAGCTTTGAACACTGAAGCTTTCTTT CASINPGQGALNTEAFF
few TRBJ2-2 . TRBV5-1 TGCGCCAGCAGCTTGATGGGGGCGAACACCGGGGAGCTGTTTTTT CASSLMGANTGELFF
few TRBJ1-6 TRBD1 TRBV19 TGTGCCAGTACCCGGGACAGGGGAGATCTGGGCTCACCCCTCCACTTT CASTRDRGDLGSPLHF
. TRBJ1-6 . TRBV6-4 TGTGCCAGCAGGGCAGGATATAATTCACCCCTCCACTTT CASRAGYNSPLHF
. TRBJ1-1 . TRBV7-2 TGTGCCAGCAGCTTGGGCCTTGAAGCTTTCTTT CASSLGLEAFF